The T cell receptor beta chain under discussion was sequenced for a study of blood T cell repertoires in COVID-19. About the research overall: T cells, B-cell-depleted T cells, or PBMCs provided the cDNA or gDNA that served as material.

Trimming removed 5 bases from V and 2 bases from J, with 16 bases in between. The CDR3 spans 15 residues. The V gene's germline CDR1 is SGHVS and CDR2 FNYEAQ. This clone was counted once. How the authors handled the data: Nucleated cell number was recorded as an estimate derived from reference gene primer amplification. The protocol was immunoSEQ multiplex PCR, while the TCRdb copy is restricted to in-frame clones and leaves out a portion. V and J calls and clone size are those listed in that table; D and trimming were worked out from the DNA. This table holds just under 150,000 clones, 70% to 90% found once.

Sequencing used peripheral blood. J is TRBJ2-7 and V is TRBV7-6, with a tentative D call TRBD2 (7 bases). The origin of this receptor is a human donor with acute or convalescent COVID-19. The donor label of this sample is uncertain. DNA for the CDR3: TGTGCCAGCAGCATAAGGGGGGGAGGGACCTACGAGCAGTACTTC. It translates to CASSIRGGGTYEQYF. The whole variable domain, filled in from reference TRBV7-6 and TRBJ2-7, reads GAGVSQSPRYKVTKRGQDVALRCDPISGHVSLYWYRQALGQGPEFLTYFNYEAQQDKSGLPNDRFSAERPEGSISTLTIQRTEQRDSAMYRCASSIRGGGTYEQYFGPGTRLTVT.